Listed below are T cell receptor beta chains from one sample, sequenced in a study of shared clonotypes between healthy human individuals. Sequenced by immunoSEQ multiplex PCR; TCRdb stores in-frame clones only, minus some. The sample records 2 million or so clones, roughly 94% being singletons. Sequencing was done on a sample of naive CD4+ T cells sorted from blood. The receptors were sampled from a man aged 18 to 30 in good health. Each CDR3 is given with its conserved first and last residue. D genes are given only for firm matches. The size entry is marked missing in some rows and otherwise reads once, few, many or a size class.

V gene	clone size	D gene	J gene	CDR3 protein	CDR3 DNA
TRBV4-1	.	TRBD2	TRBJ2-4	CASSQEIGSLAGKNIQYF	TGCGCCAGCAGCCAAGAAATTGGATCACTAGCGGGCAAAAACATTCAGTACTTC
TRBV18	.	TRBD1	TRBJ2-5	CASSPNRGQETQYF	TGTGCCAGCTCACCTAACAGGGGACAAGAGACCCAGTACTTC
TRBV27	.	TRBD1	TRBJ2-7	CASRLTGVGSYEQYF	TGTGCCAGCAGACTAACAGGGGTAGGGTCCTACGAGCAGTACTTC
TRBV10-3	once	.	TRBJ2-1	CAISESPGSYNEQFF	TGTGCCATCAGTGAGTCGCCGGGGTCCTACAATGAGCAGTTCTTC
TRBV7-9	.	.	TRBJ1-6	CASSQDRITYNSPLHF	TGTGCCAGCAGCCAAGACAGGATAACGTATAATTCACCCCTCCACTTT
TRBV10-3	.	.	TRBJ1-2	CAISPLWGTRGYTF	TGTGCCATCAGTCCCCTATGGGGGACGAGGGGCTACACCTTC
TRBV30	.	TRBD2	TRBJ2-1	CAWSGGSSYNEQFF	TGTGCCTGGAGTGGCGGGAGCTCCTACAATGAGCAGTTCTTC
TRBV10-3	.	.	TRBJ1-1	CAISEEGPGTEAFF	TGTGCCATCAGTGAGGAGGGGCCGGGGACTGAAGCTTTCTTT
TRBV4-3	.	.	TRBJ2-3	CASSQKSPDRYVGDTQYF	TGCGCCAGCAGCCAAAAAAGCCCTGACAGGTACGTCGGAGATACGCAGTATTTT
TRBV5-1	.	.	TRBJ2-7	CASSFSGGSYEQYF	TGCGCCAGCAGCTTTAGTGGGGGCTCCTACGAGCAGTACTTC
TRBV30	.	.	TRBJ1-1	CAWSGSGNTEAFF	TGTGCCTGGAGTGGCTCTGGGAACACTGAAGCTTTCTTT
TRBV7-9	.	TRBD2	TRBJ2-5	CASSLGGLVVYQETQYF	TGTGCCAGCAGCTTAGGCGGACTAGTCGTGTACCAAGAGACCCAGTACTTC
TRBV18	.	.	TRBJ1-5	CASSPQYRSSNQPQHF	TGTGCCAGCTCACCACAGTATAGGAGTAGCAATCAGCCCCAGCATTTT
TRBV30	.	.	TRBJ1-1	CAWSVLNTEAFF	TGTGCCTGGAGTGTACTCAACACTGAAGCTTTCTTT
TRBV19	once	.	TRBJ1-1	CASSQGPNTEAFF	TGTGCCAGTAGCCAGGGCCCTAACACTGAAGCTTTCTTT
TRBV6-5	.	TRBD1	TRBJ1-6	CASSRGQSNSPLHF	TGTGCCAGCAGTAGGGGACAGTCCAATTCACCCCTCCACTTT
TRBV6-5	.	.	TRBJ2-2	CASGRQSTGELFF	TGTGCCAGCGGACGGCAGTCCACCGGGGAGCTGTTTTTT
TRBV6-5	.	.	TRBJ1-4	CASSYTRSATNEKLFF	TGTGCCAGCAGTTACACCCGGTCGGCAACTAATGAAAAACTGTTTTTT
TRBV7-2	.	.	TRBJ1-3	CASSFIGSTIYF	TGTGCCAGCAGCTTTATAGGTTCCACCATATATTTT
TRBV7-2	.	.	TRBJ2-7	CASSLPRGAAEEQYF	TGTGCCAGCAGCTTACCCCGGGGGGCAGCGGAGGAGCAGTACTTC
TRBV9	.	TRBD2	TRBJ2-7	CASSEGLAGVFSEQYF	TGTGCCAGCAGCGAGGGACTAGCGGGAGTTTTTTCCGAGCAGTACTTC
TRBV2	.	.	TRBJ2-3	CASSEPRALDTQYF	TGTGCCAGCAGTGAACCCCGGGCTTTAGATACGCAGTATTTT
TRBV5-1	.	TRBD1	TRBJ1-5	CASSSGTVGQPQHF	TGCGCCAGCAGCTCCGGGACAGTGGGTCAGCCCCAGCATTTT
TRBV27	.	.	TRBJ2-3	CASSSLYRTTDTQYF	TGTGCCAGCAGTTCATTATACAGGACCACAGATACGCAGTATTTT
TRBV6-6	.	.	TRBJ2-7	CASSYSGAGEQYF	TGTGCCAGCAGTTACTCGGGTGCAGGCGAGCAGTACTTC
TRBV5-1	.	.	TRBJ2-7	CASSLEGLSSYEQYF	TGCGCCAGCAGCTTGGAAGGACTATCCTCCTACGAGCAGTACTTC
TRBV6-5	.	TRBD2	TRBJ2-3	CASSYSGGKSDTQYF	TGTGCCAGCAGTTACTCCGGGGGGAAGTCGGATACGCAGTATTTT
TRBV5-1	.	.	TRBJ2-3	CASRWGVDTDTQYF	TGCGCCAGCCGCTGGGGGGTGGACACAGATACGCAGTATTTT
TRBV6-1	.	.	TRBJ1-5	CASTRQYNQPQHF	TGTGCCAGCACTCGACAGTACAATCAGCCCCAGCATTTT